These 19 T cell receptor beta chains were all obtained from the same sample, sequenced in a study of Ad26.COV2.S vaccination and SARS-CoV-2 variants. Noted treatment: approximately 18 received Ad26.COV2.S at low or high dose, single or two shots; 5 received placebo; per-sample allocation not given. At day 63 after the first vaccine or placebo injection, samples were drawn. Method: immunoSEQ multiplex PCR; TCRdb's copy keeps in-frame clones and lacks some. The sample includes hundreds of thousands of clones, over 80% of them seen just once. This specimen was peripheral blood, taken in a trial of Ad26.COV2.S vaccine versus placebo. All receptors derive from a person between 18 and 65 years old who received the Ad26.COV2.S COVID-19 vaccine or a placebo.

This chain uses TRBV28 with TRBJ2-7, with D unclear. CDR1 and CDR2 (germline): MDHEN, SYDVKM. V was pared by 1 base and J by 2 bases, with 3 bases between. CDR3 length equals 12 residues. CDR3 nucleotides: TGTGCCAGCAGTTTATTACCCTACGAGCAGTACTTC. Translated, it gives CASSLLPYEQYF.

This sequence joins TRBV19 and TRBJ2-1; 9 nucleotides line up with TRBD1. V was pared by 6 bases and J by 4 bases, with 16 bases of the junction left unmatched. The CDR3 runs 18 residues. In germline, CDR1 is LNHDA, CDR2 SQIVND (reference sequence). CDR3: CASRTLTGGNWEYNEQFF. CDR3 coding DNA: TGTGCCAGTAGAACCTTAACAGGGGGCAATTGGGAGTACAATGAGCAGTTCTTC.

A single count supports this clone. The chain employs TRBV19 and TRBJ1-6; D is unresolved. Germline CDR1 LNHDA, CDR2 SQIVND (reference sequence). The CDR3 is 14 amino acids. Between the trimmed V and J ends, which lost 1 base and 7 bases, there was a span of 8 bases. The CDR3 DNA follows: TGTGCCAGTAGTATAGTGGCAGGAAATTCACCCCTCCACTTT. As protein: CASSIVAGNSPLHF.

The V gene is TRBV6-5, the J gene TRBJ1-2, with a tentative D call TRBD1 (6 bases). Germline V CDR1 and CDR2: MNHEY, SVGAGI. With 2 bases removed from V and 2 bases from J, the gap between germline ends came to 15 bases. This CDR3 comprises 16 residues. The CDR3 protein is CASSYGWGAENYGYTF. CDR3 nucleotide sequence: TGTGCCAGCAGTTACGGGTGGGGGGCGGAGAACTATGGCTACACCTTC.

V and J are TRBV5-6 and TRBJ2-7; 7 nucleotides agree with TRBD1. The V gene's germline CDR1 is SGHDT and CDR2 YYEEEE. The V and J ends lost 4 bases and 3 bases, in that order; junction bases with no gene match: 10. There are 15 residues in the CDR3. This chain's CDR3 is CASSGIWDSNYEQYF. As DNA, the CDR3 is TGTGCCAGCAGCGGAATCTGGGACAGCAACTACGAGCAGTACTTC. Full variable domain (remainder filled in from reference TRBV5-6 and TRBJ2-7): DAGVTQSPTHLIKTRGQQVTLRCSPKSGHDTVSWYQQALGQGPQFIFQYYEEEERQRGNFPDRFSGHQFPNYSSELNVNALLLGDSALYLCASSGIWDSNYEQYFGPGTRLTVT.

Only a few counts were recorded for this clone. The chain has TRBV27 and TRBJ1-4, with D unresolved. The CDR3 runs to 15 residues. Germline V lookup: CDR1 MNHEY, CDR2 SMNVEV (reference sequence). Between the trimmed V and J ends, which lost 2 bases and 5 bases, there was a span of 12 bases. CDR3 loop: CASSLVPGSNEKLFF. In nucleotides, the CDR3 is TGTGCCAGCAGTTTAGTCCCCGGTTCGAATGAAAAACTGTTTTTT.

CDR3 sequence: CASSSIPGPLYEQYF. In DNA form, the CDR3 reads TGTGCCAGCAGCTCGATACCGGGACCCCTATACGAGCAGTACTTC. This sequence joins TRBV7-9 and TRBJ2-7, with D possibly called TRBD1 or TRBD2 (5 bases each). From germline, CDR1 is SEHNR and CDR2 FQNEAQ (reference sequence). CDR3 length equals 15 residues. Trimming left V 4 bases short and J 4 bases short, with 17 bases between.

The CDR3 sequence: CASSLLYEQGYQYF. CDR3 nucleotides: TGTGCCAGCAGCCTACTGTACGAACAGGGATACCAGTACTTC. V and J are TRBV11-2 and TRBJ2-4; the D gene is possibly TRBD1 (6 bases). The V and J ends lost 5 bases and 13 bases respectively, with 21 bases between them. The CDR3 consists of 14 residues. Germline CDR1 SGHAT, CDR2 FQNNGV.

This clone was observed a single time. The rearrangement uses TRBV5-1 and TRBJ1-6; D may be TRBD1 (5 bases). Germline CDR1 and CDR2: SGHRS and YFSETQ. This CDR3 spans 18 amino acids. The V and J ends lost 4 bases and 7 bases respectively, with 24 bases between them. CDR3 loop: CASSESPRLGAGNSPLHF. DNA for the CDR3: TGCGCCAGCAGCGAGTCCCCTAGACTAGGGGCAGGGAATTCACCCCTCCACTTT.

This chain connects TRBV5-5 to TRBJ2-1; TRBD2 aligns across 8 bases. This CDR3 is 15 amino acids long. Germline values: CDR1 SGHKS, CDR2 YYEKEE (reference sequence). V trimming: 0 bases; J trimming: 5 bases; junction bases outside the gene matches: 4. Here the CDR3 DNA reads TGTGCCAGCAGCTTGGGCGGGGGGTCGAACAATGAGCAGTTCTTC. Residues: CASSLGGGSNNEQFF.

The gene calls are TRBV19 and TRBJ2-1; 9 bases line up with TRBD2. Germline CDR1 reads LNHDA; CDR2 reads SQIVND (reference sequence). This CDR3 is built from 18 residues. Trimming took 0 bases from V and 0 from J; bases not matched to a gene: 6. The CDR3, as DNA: TGTGCCAGTAGTATAGATCTCGCGGGGGGGTTCTCCTACAATGAGCAGTTCTTC. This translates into CASSIDLAGGFSYNEQFF.

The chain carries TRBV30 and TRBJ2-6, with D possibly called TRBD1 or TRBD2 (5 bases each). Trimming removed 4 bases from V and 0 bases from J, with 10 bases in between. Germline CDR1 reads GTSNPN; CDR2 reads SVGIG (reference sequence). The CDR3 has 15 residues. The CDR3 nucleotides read TGTGCCTGGAACGAGAGGGGCTCTGGGGCCAACGTCCTGACTTTC. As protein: CAWNERGSGANVLTF.

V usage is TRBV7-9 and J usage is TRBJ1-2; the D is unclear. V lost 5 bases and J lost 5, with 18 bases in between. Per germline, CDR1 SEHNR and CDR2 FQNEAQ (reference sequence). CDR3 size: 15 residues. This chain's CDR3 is CASSPQLEGVYGYTF. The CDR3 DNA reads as TGTGCCAGCAGCCCACAACTGGAGGGTGTGTATGGCTACACCTTC.

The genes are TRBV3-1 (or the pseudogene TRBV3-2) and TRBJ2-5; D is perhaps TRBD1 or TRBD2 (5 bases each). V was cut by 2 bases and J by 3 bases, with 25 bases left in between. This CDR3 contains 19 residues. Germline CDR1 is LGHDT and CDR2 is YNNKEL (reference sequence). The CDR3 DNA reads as TGTGCCAGCAGCCAACCCCTCAGTCCGGCGGGCCCCAGGGAAGAGACCCAGTACTTC. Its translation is CASSQPLSPAGPREETQYF.

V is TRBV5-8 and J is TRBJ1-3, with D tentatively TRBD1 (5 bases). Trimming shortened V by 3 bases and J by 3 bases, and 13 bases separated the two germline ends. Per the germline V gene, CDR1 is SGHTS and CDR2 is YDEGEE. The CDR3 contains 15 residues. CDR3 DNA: TGTGCCAGCAGCTACCGCGGGACGGTTGGAAACACCATATATTTT. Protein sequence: CASSYRGTVGNTIYF.

The CDR3 DNA reads as TGCGCCAGCAGCCAAGGACGGTCGTTGGGGGCCTCGGCCAAAAACATTCAGTACTTC. Translating it yields CASSQGRSLGASAKNIQYF. The chain carries TRBV4-3 and TRBJ2-4; perhaps TRBD1 as D (6 bases). Trimming took off 1 base at V and 1 base at J, with 20 bases between the two ends. Germline CDR1 reads LGHNA; CDR2 reads YSLEER. The CDR3 totals 19 residues.

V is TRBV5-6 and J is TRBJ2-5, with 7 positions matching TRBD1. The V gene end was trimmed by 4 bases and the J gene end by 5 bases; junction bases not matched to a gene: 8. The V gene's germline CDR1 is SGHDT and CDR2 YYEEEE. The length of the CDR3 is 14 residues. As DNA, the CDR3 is TGTGCCAGCAGCCGGAGGACAGGCGGGGAGACCCAGTACTTC. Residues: CASSRRTGGETQYF.

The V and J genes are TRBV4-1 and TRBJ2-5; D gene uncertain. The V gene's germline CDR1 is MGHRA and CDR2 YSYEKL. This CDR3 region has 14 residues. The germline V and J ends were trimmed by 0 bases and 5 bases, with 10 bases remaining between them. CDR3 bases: TGCGCCAGCAGCCAAGATCGGGTTCGGGAGACCCAGTACTTC. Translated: CASSQDRVRETQYF.

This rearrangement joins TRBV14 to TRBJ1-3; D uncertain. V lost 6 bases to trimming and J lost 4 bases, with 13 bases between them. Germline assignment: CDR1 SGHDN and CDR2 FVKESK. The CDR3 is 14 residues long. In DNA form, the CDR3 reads TGTGCCAGCAGGAGGACGGCTGCCGGAAACACCATATATTTT. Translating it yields CASRRTAAGNTIYF.